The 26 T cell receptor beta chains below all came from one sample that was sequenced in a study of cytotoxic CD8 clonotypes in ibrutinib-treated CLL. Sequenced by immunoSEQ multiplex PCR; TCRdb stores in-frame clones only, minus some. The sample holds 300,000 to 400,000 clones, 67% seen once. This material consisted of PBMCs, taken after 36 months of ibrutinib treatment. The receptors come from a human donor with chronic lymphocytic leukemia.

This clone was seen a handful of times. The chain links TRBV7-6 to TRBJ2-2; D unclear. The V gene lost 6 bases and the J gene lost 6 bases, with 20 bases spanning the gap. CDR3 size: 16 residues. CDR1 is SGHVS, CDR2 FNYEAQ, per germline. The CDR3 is CASSSGSEWLAGELFF. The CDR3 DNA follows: TGTGCCAGCAGTTCCGGCTCGGAGTGGCTCGCCGGGGAGCTGTTTTTT.

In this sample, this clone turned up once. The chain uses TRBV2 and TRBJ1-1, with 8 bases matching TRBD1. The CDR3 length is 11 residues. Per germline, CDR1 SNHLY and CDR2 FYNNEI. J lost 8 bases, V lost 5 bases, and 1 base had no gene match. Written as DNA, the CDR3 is TGTGCCAGCAGTCGGGACAGGGAAGCTTTCTTT. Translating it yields CASSRDREAFF.

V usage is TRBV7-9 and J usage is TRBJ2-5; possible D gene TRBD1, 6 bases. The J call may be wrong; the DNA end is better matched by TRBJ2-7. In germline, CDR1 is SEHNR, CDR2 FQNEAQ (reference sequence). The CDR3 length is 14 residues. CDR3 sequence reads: CASSYPGVRYEQYF. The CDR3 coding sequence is TGTGCCAGCAGCTACCCAGGGGTACGATACGAGCAGTACTTC.

The chain's CDR3 is CASSLGGMDEQFF. The CDR3 DNA follows: TGCGCCAGCAGCTTGGGAGGGATGGATGAGCAGTTCTTC. This chain connects TRBV5-1 to TRBJ2-1; possibly TRBD2 for D (5 bases). The germline V gene has CDR1 SGHRS and CDR2 YFSETQ. Between the trimmed V and J ends, which lost 0 bases and 8 bases, there was a span of 9 bases. The CDR3 spans 13 residues.

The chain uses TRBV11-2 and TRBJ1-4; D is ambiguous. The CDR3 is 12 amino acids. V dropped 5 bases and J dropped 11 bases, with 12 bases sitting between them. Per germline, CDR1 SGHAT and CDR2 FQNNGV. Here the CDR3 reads CASSIPNRKLFF. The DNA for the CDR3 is TGTGCCAGCAGCATTCCCAATCGGAAACTGTTTTTT.

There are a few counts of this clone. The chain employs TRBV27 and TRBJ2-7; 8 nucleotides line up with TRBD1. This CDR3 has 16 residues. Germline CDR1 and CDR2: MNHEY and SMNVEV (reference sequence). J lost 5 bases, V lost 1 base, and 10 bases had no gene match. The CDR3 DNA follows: TGTGCCAGCAGTTTATGGCGGACAGGGAGGATTAACGAGCAGTACTTC. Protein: CASSLWRTGRINEQYF.

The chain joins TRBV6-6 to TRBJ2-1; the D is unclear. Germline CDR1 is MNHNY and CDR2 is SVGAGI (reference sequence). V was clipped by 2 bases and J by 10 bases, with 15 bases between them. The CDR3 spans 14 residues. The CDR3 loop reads CASSYGPTYTEQFF. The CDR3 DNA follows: TGTGCCAGCAGTTACGGACCTACGTACACCGAGCAGTTCTTC.

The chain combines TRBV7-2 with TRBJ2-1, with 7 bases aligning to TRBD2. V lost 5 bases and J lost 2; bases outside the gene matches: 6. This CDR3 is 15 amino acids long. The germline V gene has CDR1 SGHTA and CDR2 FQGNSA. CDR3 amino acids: CASSPPGLTYNEQFF. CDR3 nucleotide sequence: TGTGCCAGCAGCCCACCGGGACTAACCTACAATGAGCAGTTCTTC.

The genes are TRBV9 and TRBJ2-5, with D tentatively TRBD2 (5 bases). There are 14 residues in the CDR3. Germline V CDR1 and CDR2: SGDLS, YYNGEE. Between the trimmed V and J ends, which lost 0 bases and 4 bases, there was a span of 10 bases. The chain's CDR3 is CASSVGPGGETQYF. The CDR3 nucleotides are TGTGCCAGCAGCGTAGGGCCAGGAGGAGAGACCCAGTACTTC.

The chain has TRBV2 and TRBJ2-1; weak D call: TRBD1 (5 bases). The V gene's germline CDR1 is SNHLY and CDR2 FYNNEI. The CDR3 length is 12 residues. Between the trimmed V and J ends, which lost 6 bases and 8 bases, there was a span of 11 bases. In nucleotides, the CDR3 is TGTGCCAGCAGGGGCAGGGTAGATGAGCAGTTCTTC. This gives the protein CASRGRVDEQFF.

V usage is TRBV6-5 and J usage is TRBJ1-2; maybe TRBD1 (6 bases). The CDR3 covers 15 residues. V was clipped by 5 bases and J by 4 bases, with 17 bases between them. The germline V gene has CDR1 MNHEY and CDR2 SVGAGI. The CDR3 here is CASSLTRQDGYGYTF. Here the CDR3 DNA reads TGTGCCAGCAGTCTCACTAGACAGGACGGCTATGGCTACACCTTC.

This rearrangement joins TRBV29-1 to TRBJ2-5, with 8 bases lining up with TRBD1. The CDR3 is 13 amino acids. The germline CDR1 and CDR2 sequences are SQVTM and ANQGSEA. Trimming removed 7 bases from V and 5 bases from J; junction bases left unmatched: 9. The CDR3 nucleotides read TGCAGCGGCTTGGCAGGGGGCATCGAGACCCAGTACTTC. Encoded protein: CSGLAGGIETQYF.

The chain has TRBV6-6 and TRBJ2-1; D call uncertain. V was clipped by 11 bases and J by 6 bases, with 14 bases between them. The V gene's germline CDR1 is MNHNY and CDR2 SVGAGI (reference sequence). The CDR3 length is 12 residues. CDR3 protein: CASQPRPNEQFF. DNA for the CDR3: TGTGCCTCCCAACCTCGACCCAATGAGCAGTTCTTC.

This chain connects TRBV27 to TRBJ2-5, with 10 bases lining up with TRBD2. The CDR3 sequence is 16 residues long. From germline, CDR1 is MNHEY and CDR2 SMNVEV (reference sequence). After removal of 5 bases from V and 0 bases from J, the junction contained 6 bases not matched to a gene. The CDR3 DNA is TGTGCCAGCAGTCCCGAGCGGGGGGGCCACCAAGAGACCCAGTACTTC. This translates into CASSPERGGHQETQYF.

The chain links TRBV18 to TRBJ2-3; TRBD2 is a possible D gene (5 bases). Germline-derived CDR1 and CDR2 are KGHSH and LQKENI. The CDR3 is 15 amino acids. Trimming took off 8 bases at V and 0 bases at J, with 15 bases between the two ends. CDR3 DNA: TGTGCCAGCCGCCCTAGCCGGACTAGCACAGATACGCAGTATTTT. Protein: CASRPSRTSTDTQYF.

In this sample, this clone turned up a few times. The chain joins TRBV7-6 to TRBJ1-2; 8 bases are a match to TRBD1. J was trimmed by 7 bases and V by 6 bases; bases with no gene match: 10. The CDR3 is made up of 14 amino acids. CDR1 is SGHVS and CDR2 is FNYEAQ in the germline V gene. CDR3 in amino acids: CASSPGQGARGYTF. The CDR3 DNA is TGTGCCAGCAGTCCAGGGCAGGGGGCACGTGGCTACACCTTC.

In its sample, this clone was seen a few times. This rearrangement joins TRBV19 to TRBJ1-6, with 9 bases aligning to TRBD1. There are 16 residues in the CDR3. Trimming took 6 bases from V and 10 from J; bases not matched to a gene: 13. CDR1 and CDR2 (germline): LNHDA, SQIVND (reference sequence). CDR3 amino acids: CASRNLTGTGSSPLHF. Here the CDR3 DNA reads TGTGCCAGTAGGAACCTAACCGGGACAGGGTCCTCACCCCTCCACTTT.

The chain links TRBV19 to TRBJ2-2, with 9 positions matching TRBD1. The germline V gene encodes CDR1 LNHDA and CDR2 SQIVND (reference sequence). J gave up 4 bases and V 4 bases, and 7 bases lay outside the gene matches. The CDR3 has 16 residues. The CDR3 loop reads CASSNRDRVITGELFF. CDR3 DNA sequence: TGTGCCAGTAGTAACCGGGACAGGGTTATCACCGGGGAGCTGTTTTTT.

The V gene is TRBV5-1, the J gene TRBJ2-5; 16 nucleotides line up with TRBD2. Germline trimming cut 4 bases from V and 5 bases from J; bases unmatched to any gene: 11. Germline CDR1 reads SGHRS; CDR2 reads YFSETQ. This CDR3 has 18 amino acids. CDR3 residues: CASSTLGLAGGPWETQYF. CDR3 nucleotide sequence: TGCGCCAGCAGCACCTTGGGACTAGCGGGGGGGCCTTGGGAGACCCAGTACTTC.

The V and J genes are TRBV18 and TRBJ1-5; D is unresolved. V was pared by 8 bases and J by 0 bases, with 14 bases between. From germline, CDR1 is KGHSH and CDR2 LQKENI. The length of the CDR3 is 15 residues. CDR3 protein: CASTTDANSNQPQHF. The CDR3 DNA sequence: TGTGCCAGCACAACGGACGCCAATAGCAATCAGCCCCAGCATTTT.

The CDR3 DNA reads TGTGCCAGTAGTATGACGGGACTAGCGGGCGACGGATACAATGAGCAGTTCTTC. Translated, it gives CASSMTGLAGDGYNEQFF. The V call is TRBV19, the J call TRBJ2-1; 12 nucleotides align to TRBD2. The CDR3 consists of 18 residues. The germline V gene has CDR1 LNHDA and CDR2 SQIVND (reference sequence). The V gene end was trimmed by 3 bases and the J gene end by 4 bases; junction bases not matched to a gene: 10. Looking up the rest from reference TRBV19 and TRBJ2-1 gives the full variable domain: DGGITQSPKYLFRKEGQNVTLSCEQNLNHDAMYWYRQDPGQGLRLIYYSQIVNDFQKGDIAEGYSVSREKKESFPLTVTSAQKNPTAFYLCASSMTGLAGDGYNEQFFGPGTRLTVL.

CDR3 DNA: TGTGCCACCAGCAGAGTTGGGGTTGGGGCCAACGTCCTGACTTTC. Its protein product is CATSRVGVGANVLTF. This chain links TRBV15 with TRBJ2-6; D not certain. V shed 1 base and J shed 3 bases, with 7 bases lying between them. The CDR3 has 15 residues. Germline-derived CDR1 and CDR2 are LNHNV and YYDKDF (reference sequence).

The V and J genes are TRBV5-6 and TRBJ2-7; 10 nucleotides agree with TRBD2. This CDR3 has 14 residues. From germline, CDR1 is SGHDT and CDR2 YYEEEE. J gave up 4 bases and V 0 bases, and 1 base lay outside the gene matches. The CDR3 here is CASSLGAGGYEQYF. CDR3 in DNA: TGTGCCAGCAGCTTGGGAGCGGGAGGGTACGAGCAGTACTTC.

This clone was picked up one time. For the CDR3, the DNA is TGCGCCAGCAGCCTCGGGGTCCAAGAGACCCAGTACTTC. Its protein product is CASSLGVQETQYF. The chain combines TRBV4-1 with TRBJ2-5, with D perhaps TRBD2 (5 bases). The V and J ends lost 4 bases and 1 base respectively, with 7 bases between them. Germline V gene sequence: CDR1 MGHRA, CDR2 YSYEKL. The CDR3 has 13 residues.

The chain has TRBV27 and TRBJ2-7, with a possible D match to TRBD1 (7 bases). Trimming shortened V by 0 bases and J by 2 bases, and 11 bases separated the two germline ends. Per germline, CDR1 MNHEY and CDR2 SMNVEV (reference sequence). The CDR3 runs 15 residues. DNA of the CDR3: TGTGCCAGCAGTTTATCGGGCAGGGGGGCCTACGAGCAGTACTTC. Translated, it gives CASSLSGRGAYEQYF.

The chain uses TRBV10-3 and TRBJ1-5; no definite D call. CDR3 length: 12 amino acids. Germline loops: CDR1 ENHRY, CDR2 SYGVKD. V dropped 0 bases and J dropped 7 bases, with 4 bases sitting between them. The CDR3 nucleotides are TGTGCCATCAGTGAGTCGTGGCAGCCCCAGCATTTT. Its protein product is CAISESWQPQHF.